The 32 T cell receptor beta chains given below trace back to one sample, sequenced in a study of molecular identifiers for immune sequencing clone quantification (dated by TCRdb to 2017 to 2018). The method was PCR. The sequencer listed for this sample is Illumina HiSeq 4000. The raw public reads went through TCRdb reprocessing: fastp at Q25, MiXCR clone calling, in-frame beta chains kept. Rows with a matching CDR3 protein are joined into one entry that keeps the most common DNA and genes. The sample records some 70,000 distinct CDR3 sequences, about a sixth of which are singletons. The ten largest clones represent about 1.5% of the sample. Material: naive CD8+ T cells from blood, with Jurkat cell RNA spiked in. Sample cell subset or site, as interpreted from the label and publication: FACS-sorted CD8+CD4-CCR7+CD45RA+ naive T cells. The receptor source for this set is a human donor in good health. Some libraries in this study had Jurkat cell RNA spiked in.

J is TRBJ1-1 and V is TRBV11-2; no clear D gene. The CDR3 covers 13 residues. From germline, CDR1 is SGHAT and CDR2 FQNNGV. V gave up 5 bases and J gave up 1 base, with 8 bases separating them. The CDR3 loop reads CASSILPNTEAFF. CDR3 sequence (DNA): TGTGCCAGCAGCATTCTCCCGAACACTGAAGCTTTCTTT.

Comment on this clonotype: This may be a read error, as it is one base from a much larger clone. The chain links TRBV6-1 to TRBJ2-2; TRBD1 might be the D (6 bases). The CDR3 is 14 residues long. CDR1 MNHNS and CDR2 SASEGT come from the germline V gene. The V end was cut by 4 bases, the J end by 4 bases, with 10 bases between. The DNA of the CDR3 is TGTGCCAGCAGTGCGGACAGCCCCACCGGGGAGCTGTTTTTT. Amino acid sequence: CASSADSPTGELFF.

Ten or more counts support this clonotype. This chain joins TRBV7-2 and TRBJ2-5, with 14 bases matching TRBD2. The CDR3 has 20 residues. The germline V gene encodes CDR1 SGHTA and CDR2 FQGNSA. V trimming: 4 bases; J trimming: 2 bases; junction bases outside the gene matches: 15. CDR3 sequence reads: CASSSEDEGLAGVWQETQYF. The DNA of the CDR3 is TGTGCCAGCAGCTCAGAAGATGAGGGACTAGCGGGAGTCTGGCAAGAGACCCAGTACTTC. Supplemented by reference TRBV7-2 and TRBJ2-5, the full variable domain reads GAGVSQSPSNKVTEKGKDVELRCDPISGHTALYWYRQSLGQGLEFLIYFQGNSAPDKSGLPSDRFSAERTGGSVSTLTIQRTQQEDSAVYLCASSSEDEGLAGVWQETQYFGPGTRLLVL.

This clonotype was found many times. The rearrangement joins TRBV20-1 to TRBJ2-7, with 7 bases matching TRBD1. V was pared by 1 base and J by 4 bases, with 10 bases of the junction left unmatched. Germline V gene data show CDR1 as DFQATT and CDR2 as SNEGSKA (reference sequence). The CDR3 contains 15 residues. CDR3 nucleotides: TGCAGTGCTAGAGGCCCGGCAGGGGGAAGTTACGAGCAGTACTTC. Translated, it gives CSARGPAGGSYEQYF.

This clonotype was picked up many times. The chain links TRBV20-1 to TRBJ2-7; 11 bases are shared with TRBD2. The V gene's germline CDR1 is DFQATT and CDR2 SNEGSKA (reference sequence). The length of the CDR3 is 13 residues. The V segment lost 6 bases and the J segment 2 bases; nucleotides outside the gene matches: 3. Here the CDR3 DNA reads TGCAGTGCCGGGACTAGCGGCACCTACGAGCAGTACTTC. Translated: CSAGTSGTYEQYF.

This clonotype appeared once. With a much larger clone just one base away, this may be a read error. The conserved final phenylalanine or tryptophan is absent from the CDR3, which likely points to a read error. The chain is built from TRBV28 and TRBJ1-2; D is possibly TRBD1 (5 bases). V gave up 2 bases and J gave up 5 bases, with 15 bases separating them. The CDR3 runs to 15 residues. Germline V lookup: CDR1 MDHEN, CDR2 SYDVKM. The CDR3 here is CASSLLQGLGYGYTL. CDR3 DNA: TGTGCCAGCAGTTTACTGCAGGGTCTAGGTTATGGCTACACCCTC.

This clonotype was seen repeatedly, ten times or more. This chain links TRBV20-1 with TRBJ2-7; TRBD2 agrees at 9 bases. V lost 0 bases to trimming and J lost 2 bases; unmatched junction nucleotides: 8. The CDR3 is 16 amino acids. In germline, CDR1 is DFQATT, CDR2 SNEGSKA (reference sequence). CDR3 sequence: CSARDQKREDTYEQYF. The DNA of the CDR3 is TGCAGTGCTAGAGACCAAAAGCGGGAGGATACCTACGAGCAGTACTTC.

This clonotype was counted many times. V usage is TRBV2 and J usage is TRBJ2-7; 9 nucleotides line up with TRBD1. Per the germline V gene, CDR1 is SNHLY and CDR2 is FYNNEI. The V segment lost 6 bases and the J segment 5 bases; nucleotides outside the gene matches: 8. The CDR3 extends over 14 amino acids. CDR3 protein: CASRPGQGIDEQYF. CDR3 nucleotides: TGTGCCAGCAGACCCGGACAGGGGATTGACGAGCAGTACTTC.

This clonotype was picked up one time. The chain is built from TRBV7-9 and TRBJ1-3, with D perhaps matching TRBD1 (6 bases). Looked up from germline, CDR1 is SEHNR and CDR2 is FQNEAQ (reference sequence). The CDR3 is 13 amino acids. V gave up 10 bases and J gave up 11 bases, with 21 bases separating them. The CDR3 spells CATADSGDGAIYF. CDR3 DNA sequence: TGTGCCACTGCGGACAGTGGGGACGGGGCCATATATTTT. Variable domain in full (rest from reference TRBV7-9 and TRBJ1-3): DTGVSQNPRHKITKRGQNVTFRCDPISEHNRLYWYRQTLGQGPEFLTYFQNEAQLEKSRLLSDRFSAERPKGSFSTLEIQRTEQGDSAMYLCATADSGDGAIYFGEGSWLTVV.

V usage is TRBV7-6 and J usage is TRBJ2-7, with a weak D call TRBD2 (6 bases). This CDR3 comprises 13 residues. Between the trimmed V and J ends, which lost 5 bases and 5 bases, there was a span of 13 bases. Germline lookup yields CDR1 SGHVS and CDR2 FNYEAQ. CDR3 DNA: TGTGCCAGCAGCCCCCCTAGCGCCGACGAGCAGTACTTC. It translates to CASSPPSADEQYF. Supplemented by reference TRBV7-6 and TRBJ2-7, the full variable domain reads GAGVSQSPRYKVTKRGQDVALRCDPISGHVSLYWYRQALGQGPEFLTYFNYEAQQDKSGLPNDRFSAERPEGSISTLTIQRTEQRDSAMYRCASSPPSADEQYFGPGTRLTVT.

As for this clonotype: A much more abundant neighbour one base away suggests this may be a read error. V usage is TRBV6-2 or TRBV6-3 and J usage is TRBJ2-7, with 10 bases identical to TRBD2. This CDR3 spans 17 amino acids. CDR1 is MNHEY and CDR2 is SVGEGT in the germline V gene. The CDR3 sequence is CASNTVTAGGGSYGQYF. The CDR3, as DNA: TGTGCCAGCAATACAGTTACAGCGGGAGGGGGCTCCTACGGGCAGTACTTC.

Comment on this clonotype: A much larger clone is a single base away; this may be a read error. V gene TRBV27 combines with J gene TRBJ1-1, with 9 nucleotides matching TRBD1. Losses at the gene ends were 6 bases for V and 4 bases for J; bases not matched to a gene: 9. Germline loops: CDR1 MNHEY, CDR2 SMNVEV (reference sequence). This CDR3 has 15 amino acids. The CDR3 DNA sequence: TGTGCCAGCAGCTCAGGACAGGGGAAGAGCACTGAAGCTTTCTTT. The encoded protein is CASSSGQGKSTEAFF.

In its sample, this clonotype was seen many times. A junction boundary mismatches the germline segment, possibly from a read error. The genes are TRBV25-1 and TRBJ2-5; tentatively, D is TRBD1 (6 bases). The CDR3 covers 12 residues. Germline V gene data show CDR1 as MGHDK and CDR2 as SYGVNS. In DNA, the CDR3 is TGTGCCAGCAGTGAAGGCATCGGGGCCAGGGGCTTC. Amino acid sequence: CASSEGIGARGF.

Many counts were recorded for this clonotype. The CDR3 sequence is CATSDLQHATENTGELFF. The CDR3 DNA reads as TGTGCCACCAGTGATTTGCAACATGCGACAGAAAACACCGGGGAGCTGTTTTTT. The chain couples TRBV24-1 to TRBJ2-2; TRBD1 might be the D (5 bases). Germline values: CDR1 KGHDR, CDR2 SFDVKD. This CDR3 spans 18 amino acids. The V gene lost 0 bases and the J gene lost 2 bases, with 15 bases spanning the gap.

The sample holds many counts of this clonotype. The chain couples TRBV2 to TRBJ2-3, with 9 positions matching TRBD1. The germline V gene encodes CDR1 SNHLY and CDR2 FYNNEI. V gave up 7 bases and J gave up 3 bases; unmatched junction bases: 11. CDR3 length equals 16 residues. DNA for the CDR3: TGTGCCAGCACTAAACCGGGACAGGGTTGGACAGATACGCAGTATTTT. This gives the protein CASTKPGQGWTDTQYF.

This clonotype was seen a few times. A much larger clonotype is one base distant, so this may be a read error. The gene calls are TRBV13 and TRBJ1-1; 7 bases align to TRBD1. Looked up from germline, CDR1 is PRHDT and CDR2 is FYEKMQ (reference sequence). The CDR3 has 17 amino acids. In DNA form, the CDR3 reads TGTGCCAGCAGCGCGACCCCGGCGGACAGGCCGACCACTAAAGCTTTCTTT. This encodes CASSATPADRPTTKAFF. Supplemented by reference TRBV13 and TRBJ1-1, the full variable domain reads AAGVIQSPRHLIKEKRETATLKCYPIPRHDTVYWYQQGPGQDPQFLISFYEKMQSDKGSIPDRFSAQQFSDYHSELNMSSLELGDSALYFCASSATPADRPTTKAFFGQGTRLTVV.

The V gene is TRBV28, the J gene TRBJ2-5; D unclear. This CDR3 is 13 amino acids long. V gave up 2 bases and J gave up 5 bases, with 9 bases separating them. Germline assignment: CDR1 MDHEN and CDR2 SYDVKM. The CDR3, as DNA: TGTGCCAGCAGTTTAGCCCGGTGGGAGACCCAGTACTTC. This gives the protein CASSLARWETQYF. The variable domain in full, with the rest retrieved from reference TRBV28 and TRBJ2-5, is DVKVTQSSRYLVKRTGEKVFLECVQDMDHENMFWYRQDPGLGLRLIYFSYDVKMKEKGDIPEGYSVSREKKERFSLILESASTNQTSMYLCASSLARWETQYFGPGTRLLVL.

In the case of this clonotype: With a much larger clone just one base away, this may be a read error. The CDR3 loop reads CASSQDRELLAVHYTF. CDR3 sequence (DNA): TGCGCCAGCAGCCAAGATCGGGAACTTTTGGCAGTACACTACACCTTC. The gene calls are TRBV4-3 and TRBJ1-2; D remains ambiguous. CDR3 size: 16 residues. V gave up 0 bases and J gave up 10 bases, with 21 bases separating them. CDR1 and CDR2 from the germline V gene are LGHNA and YSLEER.

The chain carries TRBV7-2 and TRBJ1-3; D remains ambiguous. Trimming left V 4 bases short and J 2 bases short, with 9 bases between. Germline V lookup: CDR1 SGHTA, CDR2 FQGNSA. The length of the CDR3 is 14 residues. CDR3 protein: CASSYGITGNTIYF. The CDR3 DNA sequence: TGTGCCAGCAGCTACGGGATTACTGGAAACACCATATATTTT.

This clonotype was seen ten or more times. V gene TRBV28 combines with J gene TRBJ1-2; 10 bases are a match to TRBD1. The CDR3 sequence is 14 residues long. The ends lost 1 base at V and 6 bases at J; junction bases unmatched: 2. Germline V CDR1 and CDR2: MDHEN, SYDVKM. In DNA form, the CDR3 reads TGTGCCAGCAGTTTATTGGGACAGGGGAATGGCTACACCTTC. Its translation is CASSLLGQGNGYTF.

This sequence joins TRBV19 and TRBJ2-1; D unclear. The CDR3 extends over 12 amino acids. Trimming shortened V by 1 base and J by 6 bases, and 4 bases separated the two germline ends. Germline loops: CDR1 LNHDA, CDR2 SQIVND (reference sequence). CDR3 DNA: TGTGCCAGTAGTATAGCGGGCAATGAGCAGTTCTTC. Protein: CASSIAGNEQFF.

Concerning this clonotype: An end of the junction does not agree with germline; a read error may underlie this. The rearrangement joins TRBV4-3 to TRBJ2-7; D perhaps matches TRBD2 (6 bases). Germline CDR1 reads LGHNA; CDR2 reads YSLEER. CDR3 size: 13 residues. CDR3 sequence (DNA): TGCGCTAGCAGCCAGGGACGGGGGAACGAGCAGTACTTC. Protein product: CASSQGRGNEQYF.

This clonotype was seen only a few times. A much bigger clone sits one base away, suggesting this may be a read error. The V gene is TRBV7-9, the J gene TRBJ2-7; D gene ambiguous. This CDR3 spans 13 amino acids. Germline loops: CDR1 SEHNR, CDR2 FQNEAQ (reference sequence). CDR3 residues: CASARDGFYEQCF. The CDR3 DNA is TGTGCCAGCGCTAGGGATGGCTTTTACGAGCAGTGCTTC. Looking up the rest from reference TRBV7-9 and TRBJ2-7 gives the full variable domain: DTGVSQNPRHKITKRGQNVTFRCDPISEHNRLYWYRQTLGQGPEFLTYFQNEAQLEKSRLLSDRFSAERPKGSFSTLEIQRTEQGDSAMYLCASARDGFYEQCFGPGTRLTVT.

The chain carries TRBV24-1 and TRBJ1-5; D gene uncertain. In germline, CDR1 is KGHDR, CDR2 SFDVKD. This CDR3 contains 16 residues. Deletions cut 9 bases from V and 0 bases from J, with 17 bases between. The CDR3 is CATVRQHPYSNQPQHF. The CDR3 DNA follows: TGTGCCACCGTGAGGCAGCACCCCTATAGCAATCAGCCCCAGCATTTT.

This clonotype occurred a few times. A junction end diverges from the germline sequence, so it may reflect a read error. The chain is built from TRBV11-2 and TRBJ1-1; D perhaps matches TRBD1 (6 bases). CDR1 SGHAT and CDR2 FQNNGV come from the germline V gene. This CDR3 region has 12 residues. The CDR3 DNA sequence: TGTGCCAACAGCTTGGGGGCGAATGAAGCTTTCTTT. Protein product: CANSLGANEAFF.

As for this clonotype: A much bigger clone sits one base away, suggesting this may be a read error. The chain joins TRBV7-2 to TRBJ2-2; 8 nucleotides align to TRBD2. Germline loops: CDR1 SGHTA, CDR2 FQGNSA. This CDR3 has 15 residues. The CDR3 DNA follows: TGTGTCAGCAGCCAGGGAGCGGGAGTGGCCGGGGAGCTGTTTTTT. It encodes CVSSQGAGVAGELFF.

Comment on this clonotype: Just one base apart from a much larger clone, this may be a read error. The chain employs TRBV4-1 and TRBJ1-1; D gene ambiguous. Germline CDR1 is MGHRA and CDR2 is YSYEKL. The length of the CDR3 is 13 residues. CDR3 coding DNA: TGCGCCAGCAGCCAAACCGGGAACACTGAAGCTTCCTTT. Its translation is CASSQTGNTEASF.

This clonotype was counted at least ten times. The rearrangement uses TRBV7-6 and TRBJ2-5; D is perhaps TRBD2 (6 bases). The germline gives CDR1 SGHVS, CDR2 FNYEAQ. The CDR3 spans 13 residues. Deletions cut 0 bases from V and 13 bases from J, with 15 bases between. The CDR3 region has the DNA TGTGCCAGCAGCTTAGCGCTGTCAAGCGGGTGGTACTTC. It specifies CASSLALSSGWYF.

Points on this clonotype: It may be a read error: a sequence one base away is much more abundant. In nucleotides, the CDR3 is TGTGCCAGCAGTTACGTCCGGAAGCACACTGAAGCTTTCTTT. Translating gives CASSYVRKHTEAFF. The gene calls are TRBV6-5 and TRBJ1-1; D gene unclear. The V end was cut by 2 bases, the J end by 3 bases, with 10 bases between. Germline V gene data show CDR1 as MNHEY and CDR2 as SVGAGI. The CDR3 is made up of 14 amino acids.

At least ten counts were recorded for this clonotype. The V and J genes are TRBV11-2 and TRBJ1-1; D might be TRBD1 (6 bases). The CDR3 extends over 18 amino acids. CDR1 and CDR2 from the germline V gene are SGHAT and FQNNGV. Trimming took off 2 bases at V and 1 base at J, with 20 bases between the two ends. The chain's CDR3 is CASSLQKGGSRKNTEAFF. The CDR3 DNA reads TGTGCCAGCAGCTTACAAAAGGGGGGGTCGAGGAAGAACACTGAAGCTTTCTTT.

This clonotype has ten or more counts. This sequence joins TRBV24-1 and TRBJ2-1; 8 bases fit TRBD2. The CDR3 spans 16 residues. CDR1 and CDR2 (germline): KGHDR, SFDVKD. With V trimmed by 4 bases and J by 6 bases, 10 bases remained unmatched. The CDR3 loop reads CATSDPGAGEVNEQFF. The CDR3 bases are TGTGCCACCAGTGACCCGGGAGCGGGAGAGGTCAATGAGCAGTTCTTC.

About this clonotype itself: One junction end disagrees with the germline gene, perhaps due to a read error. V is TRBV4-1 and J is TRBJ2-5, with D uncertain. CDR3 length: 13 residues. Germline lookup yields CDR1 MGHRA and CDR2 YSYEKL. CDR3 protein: CASSSRDLETQCF. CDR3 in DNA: TGCGCCAGCAGCTCACGAGATTTAGAGACCCAGTGCTTC.